Listed here are 28 T cell receptor beta chains from one sample, sequenced in a study of blood T cell repertoires in COVID-19 (dated by TCRdb to between 2020 and 2021). Library generation was performed with the immunoSEQ multiplex PCR assay. The table was pulled from immuneACCESS by TCRdb, which kept in-frame rearrangements only. Such tables lose some clones; where checked, under half of the loss comes from unresolved V genes, and the rest has no known cause. Present in this sample are 220,000 or so clones, roughly nine tenths of which were seen just once. The top ten constitute roughly 3% of the sample. Material: PBMCs or T cells enriched from blood (not recorded which). These receptors were obtained from a woman aged 18-29 years in a cohort exposed to, infected with or recovered from COVID-19 (not recorded which).

This rearrangement joins TRBV27 to TRBJ2-6; TRBD2 aligns across 7 bases. The CDR3 runs to 17 residues. The V and J ends lost 10 bases and 0 bases, in that order; junction bases with no gene match: 12. Germline V lookup: CDR1 MNHEY, CDR2 SMNVEV (reference sequence). The CDR3 nucleotides read TGTGCCACCACCGCCGGGGAGGGTAGCTCTGGGGCCAACGTCCTGACTTTC. It encodes CATTAGEGSSGANVLTF.

This chain uses TRBV9 with TRBJ1-3; TRBD1 aligns across 9 bases. Losses at the gene ends were 2 bases for V and 0 bases for J; bases not matched to a gene: 6. CDR1 and CDR2 from the germline V gene are SGDLS and YYNGEE. The CDR3 length is 17 residues. CDR3: CASSVRDRVFSGNTIYF. DNA of the CDR3: TGTGCCAGCAGCGTCCGGGACAGGGTTTTCTCTGGAAACACCATATATTTT.

DNA of the CDR3: TGCGCCAGCAGCCATACGGCGGGGAGGTTCAGGAGCAATCAGCCCCAGCATTTT. Its protein product is CASSHTAGRFRSNQPQHF. The J gene is TRBJ1-5, the V gene TRBV10-1; D remains unclear. In germline, CDR1 is WNHNN, CDR2 SYGVQD (reference sequence). The CDR3 is made up of 18 amino acids. Trimming removed 6 bases at V and 1 base at J, with 22 bases between.

CDR3 bases: TGTGCCATTTATCCGGGACAGGGCCACTATGGCTACACCTTC. Amino acid sequence: CAIYPGQGHYGYTF. This chain uses TRBV11-2 with TRBJ1-2; TRBD1 matches 9 bases. Germline trimming cut 10 bases from V and 3 bases from J; bases unmatched to any gene: 9. This CDR3 has 14 amino acids. Germline V gene sequence: CDR1 SGHAT, CDR2 FQNNGV.

This clone was observed a single time. The chain recombines TRBV7-2 with TRBJ2-1; TRBD2 matches 13 bases. CDR3 length: 15 residues. The germline gives CDR1 SGHTA, CDR2 FQGNSA. The V segment lost 5 bases and the J segment 9 bases; nucleotides outside the gene matches: 7. CDR3 sequence (DNA): TGTGCCAGCAGCCAAGGACTAGCGGGAGAACTTGAGCAGTTCTTC. Protein sequence: CASSQGLAGELEQFF.

The V call is TRBV5-6, the J call TRBJ2-2; TRBD1 matches 10 bases. The germline V gene has CDR1 SGHDT and CDR2 YYEEEE. Trimming at V came to 1 base and at J to 13 bases, leaving 10 bases not matched to a gene. The CDR3 is made up of 15 amino acids. DNA for the CDR3: TGTGCCAGCAGCTTGACCGGGACAGGGGTCGGTGGGCTGTTTTTT. This sequence encodes CASSLTGTGVGGLFF.

The rearrangement joins TRBV2 to TRBJ1-5; TRBD1 might be the D (6 bases). CDR1 and CDR2 (germline): SNHLY, FYNNEI. The CDR3 has 12 amino acids. Trimming took 10 bases from V and 7 from J, leaving 14 bases between them. CDR3 coding DNA: TGTGCCACCCGGGACACAGGGCAGCCCCAGCATTTT. It translates to CATRDTGQPQHF. Full variable domain (remainder filled in from reference TRBV2 and TRBJ1-5): EPEVTQTPSHQVTQMGQEVILRCVPISNHLYFYWYRQILGQKVEFLVSFYNNEISEKSEIFDDQFSVERPDGSNFTLKIRSTKLEDSAMYFCATRDTGQPQHFGDGTRLSIL.

The chain combines TRBV4-1 with TRBJ1-1; D gene uncertain. Trimming took 2 bases from V and 3 from J, leaving 13 bases between them. CDR3 length: 15 amino acids. Germline V lookup: CDR1 MGHRA, CDR2 YSYEKL. The CDR3 protein is CASSQRTEGYTEAFF. The CDR3 region has the DNA TGCGCCAGCAGCCAAAGGACCGAGGGATACACTGAAGCTTTCTTT.

This chain uses TRBV6-5 with TRBJ1-1; a possible D gene is TRBD1 (5 bases). The CDR3 is 14 residues long. Per germline, CDR1 MNHEY and CDR2 SVGAGI. Trimming left V 7 bases short and J 2 bases short, with 14 bases between. The CDR3 region is CASNFGGINTEAFF. DNA for the CDR3: TGTGCCAGCAACTTCGGGGGTATCAACACTGAAGCTTTCTTT.

This clone was counted a single time. The chain couples TRBV30 to TRBJ1-1, with a tentative D call TRBD1 (5 bases). The CDR3 is 14 residues long. Trimming took off 3 bases at V and 1 base at J, with 12 bases between the two ends. From germline, CDR1 is GTSNPN and CDR2 SVGIG (reference sequence). The CDR3 bases are TGTGCCTGGAGGATCAGGGTAGGGAACACTGAAGCTTTCTTT. Protein: CAWRIRVGNTEAFF.

This rearrangement joins TRBV5-1 to TRBJ1-4; possibly TRBD1 for D (5 bases). Per the germline V gene, CDR1 is SGHRS and CDR2 is YFSETQ. The length of the CDR3 is 15 residues. The V end was cut by 6 bases, the J end by 0 bases, with 12 bases between. CDR3 DNA sequence: TGCGCCAGCAATCCGGGGGGAGCAACTAATGAAAAACTGTTTTTT. Translated: CASNPGGATNEKLFF.

V usage is TRBV11-3 and J usage is TRBJ1-3, with 8 bases that match TRBD1. V dropped 5 bases and J dropped 4; count of bases not matched to a gene: 4. Germline loops: CDR1 SGHNT, CDR2 YENEEA. The CDR3 consists of 14 residues. In DNA, the CDR3 is TGTGCCAGCAGCCCGACAGGGGTCGGAAACACCATATATTTT. Translated, it gives CASSPTGVGNTIYF. The variable domain in full, with the rest retrieved from reference TRBV11-3 and TRBJ1-3, is EAGVVQSPRYKIIEKKQPVAFWCNPISGHNTLYWYLQNLGQGPELLIRYENEEAVDDSQLPKDRFSAERLKGVDSTLKIQPAELGDSAVYLCASSPTGVGNTIYFGEGSWLTVV.

This clone was detected only once. J is TRBJ2-1 and V is TRBV6-5; TRBD2 agrees at 8 bases. The J segment lost 4 bases and the V segment lost 4 bases, leaving 3 bases of the junction unmatched. The CDR3 length is 14 residues. Germline assignment: CDR1 MNHEY and CDR2 SVGAGI. The DNA of the CDR3 is TGTGCCAGCAGTTCGCGGGGGGAGTACAATGAGCAGTTCTTC. It yields the protein CASSSRGEYNEQFF.

The CDR3 here is CASSPSAGSTYEQYF. In nucleotides, the CDR3 is TGTGCCAGCAGCCCCAGCGCGGGGTCCACCTACGAGCAGTACTTC. The gene calls are TRBV3-1 (or the pseudogene TRBV3-2) and TRBJ2-7; a possible D gene is TRBD2 (6 bases). The CDR3 contains 15 residues. From germline, CDR1 is LGHDT and CDR2 YNNKEL (reference sequence). Trimming shortened V by 4 bases and J by 2 bases, and 15 bases separated the two germline ends.

The chain recombines TRBV3-1 (or the pseudogene TRBV3-2) with TRBJ2-5; 13 bases fit TRBD2. The V gene end was trimmed by 4 bases and the J gene end by 7 bases; junction bases not matched to a gene: 6. Germline assignment: CDR1 LGHDT and CDR2 YNNKEL (reference sequence). This CDR3 has 15 residues. Written as DNA, the CDR3 is TGTGCCAGCAGCCGCATTGGACTAGCGGGAGCGACCCAGTACTTC. As protein: CASSRIGLAGATQYF.

This clone was recorded a few times. This CDR3 is CASSLARLGSYNEQFF. As DNA, the CDR3 is TGCGCCAGCAGCTTGGCCCGGCTAGGCTCCTACAATGAGCAGTTCTTC. V gene TRBV5-1 combines with J gene TRBJ2-1; the D is unclear. The CDR3 spans 16 residues. The ends were cut back, 0 bases at V and 0 bases at J, with 10 bases in the middle. Germline values: CDR1 SGHRS, CDR2 YFSETQ.

V gene TRBV13 combines with J gene TRBJ2-5; TRBD1 matches 7 bases. Losses at the gene ends were 4 bases for V and 3 bases for J; bases not matched to a gene: 5. Germline CDR1 is PRHDT and CDR2 is FYEKMQ (reference sequence). The CDR3 sequence is 14 residues long. The CDR3 sequence is CASSSTGQEETQYF. In DNA form, the CDR3 reads TGTGCCAGCAGCTCAACTGGACAGGAAGAGACCCAGTACTTC. Variable domain in full (rest from reference TRBV13 and TRBJ2-5): AAGVIQSPRHLIKEKRETATLKCYPIPRHDTVYWYQQGPGQDPQFLISFYEKMQSDKGSIPDRFSAQQFSDYHSELNMSSLELGDSALYFCASSSTGQEETQYFGPGTRLLVL.

V and J are TRBV7-2 and TRBJ1-1; D gene ambiguous. The CDR3 runs 15 residues. Germline V CDR1 and CDR2: SGHTA, FQGNSA. Deletions cut 5 bases from V and 11 bases from J, with 24 bases between. In DNA form, the CDR3 reads TGTGCCAGCAGCGATAACCGGCGGGGTCCCCTGGGGGCTTTCTTT. It encodes CASSDNRRGPLGAFF. The variable domain in full, completed from reference TRBV7-2 and TRBJ1-1, reads GAGVSQSPSNKVTEKGKDVELRCDPISGHTALYWYRQSLGQGLEFLIYFQGNSAPDKSGLPSDRFSAERTGGSVSTLTIQRTQQEDSAVYLCASSDNRRGPLGAFFGQGTRLTVV.

V and J are TRBV5-1 and TRBJ2-1; D may be TRBD2 (5 bases). The V gene lost 2 bases and the J gene lost 8 bases, with 11 bases spanning the gap. Germline CDR1 is SGHRS and CDR2 is YFSETQ. CDR3 length: 13 residues. CDR3 loop: CASSLGRADEQFF. The CDR3 DNA is TGCGCCAGCAGCTTAGGGCGGGCGGATGAGCAGTTCTTC.

The rearrangement joins TRBV7-9 to TRBJ1-1, with 10 bases fitting TRBD1. From germline, CDR1 is SEHNR and CDR2 FQNEAQ (reference sequence). The CDR3 contains 17 residues. J gave up 3 bases and V 1 base, and 8 bases lay outside the gene matches. In DNA form, the CDR3 reads TGTGCCAGCAGCTTAGGGGACAGGGGCCCCCCGGACACTGAAGCTTTCTTT. Its protein is CASSLGDRGPPDTEAFF.

The genes are TRBV28 and TRBJ1-5, with D tentatively TRBD1 (6 bases). Between the trimmed V and J ends, which lost 6 bases and 3 bases, there was a span of 12 bases. CDR1 and CDR2 from the germline V gene are MDHEN and SYDVKM. This CDR3 comprises 14 residues. The CDR3 region is CASRLGDINQPQHF. The CDR3 DNA follows: TGTGCCAGCAGGCTGGGGGACATCAATCAGCCCCAGCATTTT.

The V call is TRBV4-1, the J call TRBJ2-3; D unclear. V shed 1 base and J shed 2 bases, with 7 bases lying between them. The CDR3 consists of 14 residues. CDR1 and CDR2 (germline): MGHRA, YSYEKL. The DNA of the CDR3 is TGCGCCAGCAGCCAAGTGGCCAACACAGATACGCAGTATTTT. Translating gives CASSQVANTDTQYF.

The chain combines TRBV7-2 with TRBJ1-2; D remains ambiguous. The CDR3 covers 14 residues. With 5 bases removed from V and 0 bases from J, the gap between germline ends came to 10 bases. Germline CDR1 reads SGHTA; CDR2 reads FQGNSA. CDR3 nucleotide sequence: TGTGCCAGCAGCCTCGGCGGTGCTAACTATGGCTACACCTTC. This encodes CASSLGGANYGYTF. Full variable domain (missing parts from reference TRBV7-2 and TRBJ1-2): GAGVSQSPSNKVTEKGKDVELRCDPISGHTALYWYRQSLGQGLEFLIYFQGNSAPDKSGLPSDRFSAERTGGSVSTLTIQRTQQEDSAVYLCASSLGGANYGYTFGSGTRLTVV.

This chain links TRBV6-5 with TRBJ2-7, with 10 bases aligning to TRBD1. CDR3 length: 13 residues. Germline lookup yields CDR1 MNHEY and CDR2 SVGAGI. Losses at the gene ends were 4 bases for V and 4 bases for J; bases not matched to a gene: 1. Here the CDR3 reads CASSWDRGYEQYF. The CDR3 nucleotides read TGTGCCAGCAGTTGGGACAGGGGATACGAGCAGTACTTC.

This clone was found once. The chain is built from TRBV10-3 and TRBJ1-6; TRBD1 aligns across 7 bases. V was clipped by 8 bases and J by 2 bases; unmatched bases: 9. CDR3 length: 16 residues. The germline gives CDR1 ENHRY, CDR2 SYGVKD. CDR3 protein: CAIGGWDSPYNSPLHF. CDR3 nucleotides: TGTGCCATCGGGGGGTGGGACAGCCCCTATAATTCACCCCTCCACTTT.

The chain carries TRBV5-1 and TRBJ1-1; 8 bases fit TRBD1. Germline V lookup: CDR1 SGHRS, CDR2 YFSETQ. The junction had 9 bases not matched to a gene; V was cut back by 5 bases and J by 3 bases. The CDR3 loop spans 15 amino acids. CDR3 in DNA: TGCGCCAGCAGTGGCCAGGGGGCGCGGGACACTGAAGCTTTCTTT. As protein: CASSGQGARDTEAFF.

The chain employs TRBV10-3 and TRBJ1-1, with 10 positions matching TRBD1. The CDR3 sequence is 13 residues long. The germline CDR1 and CDR2 sequences are ENHRY and SYGVKD. The trim removed 8 bases at V and 3 bases at J, leaving 3 bases unmatched. CDR3 sequence reads: CAIDRGLHTEAFF. CDR3 coding DNA: TGTGCCATCGACAGGGGGCTGCACACTGAAGCTTTCTTT.

The chain couples TRBV7-3 to TRBJ2-7, with TRBD2 matching over 9 bases. CDR3 length: 14 residues. The germline V gene encodes CDR1 SGHTA and CDR2 FQGTGA. Trimming at V came to 5 bases and at J to 5 bases, leaving 7 bases not matched to a gene. CDR3 in amino acids: CASSQQAGGHEQYF. In DNA form, the CDR3 reads TGTGCCAGCAGCCAACAAGCGGGAGGCCACGAGCAGTACTTC.